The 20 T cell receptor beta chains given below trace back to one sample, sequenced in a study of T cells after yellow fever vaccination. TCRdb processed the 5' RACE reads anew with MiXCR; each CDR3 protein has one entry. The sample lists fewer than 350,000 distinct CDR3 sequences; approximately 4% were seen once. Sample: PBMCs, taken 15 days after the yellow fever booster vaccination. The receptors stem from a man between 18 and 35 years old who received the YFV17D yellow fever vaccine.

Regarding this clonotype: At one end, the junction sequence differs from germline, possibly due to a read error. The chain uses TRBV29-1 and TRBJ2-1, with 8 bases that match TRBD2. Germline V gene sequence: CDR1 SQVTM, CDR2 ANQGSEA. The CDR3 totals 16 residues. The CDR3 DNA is TGCAGCGCCGAGGGTCGGGAGGGGCAGAGCTACGATGAGCAGTTCTTC. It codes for CSAEGREGQSYDEQFF.

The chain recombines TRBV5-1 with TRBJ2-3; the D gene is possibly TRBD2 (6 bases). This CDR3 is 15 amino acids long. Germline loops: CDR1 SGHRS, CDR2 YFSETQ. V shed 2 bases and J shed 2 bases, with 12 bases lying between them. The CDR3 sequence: CASSLLATHTDTQYF. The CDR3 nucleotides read TGCGCCAGCAGCTTACTAGCAACACACACAGATACGCAGTATTTT.

CDR3 amino acids: CASSYQGAGGYTF. For the CDR3, the DNA is TGTGCCAGCAGTTATCAGGGGGCGGGTGGCTACACCTTC. V is TRBV12-3 or TRBV12-4 and J is TRBJ1-2; TRBD1 agrees at 8 bases. Unmatched junction bases numbered 5, after V lost 4 bases and J lost 7 bases. CDR3 length: 13 amino acids.

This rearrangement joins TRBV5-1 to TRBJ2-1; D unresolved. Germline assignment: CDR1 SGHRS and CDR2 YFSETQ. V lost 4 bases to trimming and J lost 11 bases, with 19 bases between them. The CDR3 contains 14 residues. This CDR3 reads CASSEQSSDGQQFF. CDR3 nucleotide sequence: TGCGCCAGCAGCGAACAGTCCAGCGACGGCCAGCAGTTCTTC.

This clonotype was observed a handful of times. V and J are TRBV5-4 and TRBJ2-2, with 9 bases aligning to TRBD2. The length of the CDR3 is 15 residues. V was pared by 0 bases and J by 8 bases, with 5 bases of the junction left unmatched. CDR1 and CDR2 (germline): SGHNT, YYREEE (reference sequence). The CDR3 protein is CASSLESGGLGELFF. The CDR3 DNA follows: TGTGCCAGCAGCTTGGAGAGCGGGGGGCTTGGGGAGCTGTTTTTT. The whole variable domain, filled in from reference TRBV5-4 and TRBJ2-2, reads ETGVTQSPTHLIKTRGQQVTLRCSSQSGHNTVSWYQQALGQGPQFIFQYYREEENGRGNFPPRFSGLQFPNYSSELNVNALELDDSALYLCASSLESGGLGELFFGEGSRLTVL.

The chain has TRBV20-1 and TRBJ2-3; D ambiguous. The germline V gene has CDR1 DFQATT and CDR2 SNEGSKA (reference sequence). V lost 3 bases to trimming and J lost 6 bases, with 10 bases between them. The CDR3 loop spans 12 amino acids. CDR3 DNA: TGCAGTGCTAGTCCACGGGTGGATACGCAGTATTTT. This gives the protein CSASPRVDTQYF.

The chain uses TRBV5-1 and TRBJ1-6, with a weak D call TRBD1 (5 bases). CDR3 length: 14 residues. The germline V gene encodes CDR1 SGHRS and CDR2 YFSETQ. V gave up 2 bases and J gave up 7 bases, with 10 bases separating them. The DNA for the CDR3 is TGCGCCAGCAGCTTCGGGACGGGGAATTCACCCCTCCACTTT. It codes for CASSFGTGNSPLHF. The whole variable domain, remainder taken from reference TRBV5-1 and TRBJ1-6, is KAGVTQTPRYLIKTRGQQVTLSCSPISGHRSVSWYQQTPGQGLQFLFEYFSETQRNKGNFPGRFSGRQFSNSRSEMNVSTLELGDSALYLCASSFGTGNSPLHFGNGTRLTVT.

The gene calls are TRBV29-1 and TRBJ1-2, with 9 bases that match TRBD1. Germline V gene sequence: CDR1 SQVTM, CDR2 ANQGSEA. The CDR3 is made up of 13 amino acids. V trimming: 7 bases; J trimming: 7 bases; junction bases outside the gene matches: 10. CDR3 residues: CSALGQGISGYTF. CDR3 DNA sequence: TGCAGCGCTTTGGGACAGGGAATATCTGGCTACACCTTC.

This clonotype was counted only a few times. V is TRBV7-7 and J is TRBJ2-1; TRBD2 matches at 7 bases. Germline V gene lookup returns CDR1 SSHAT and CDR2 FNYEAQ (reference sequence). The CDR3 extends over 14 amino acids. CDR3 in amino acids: CATSPGEGYNEQFF. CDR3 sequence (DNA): TGTGCTACCTCCCCCGGGGAGGGATACAATGAGCAGTTCTTC.

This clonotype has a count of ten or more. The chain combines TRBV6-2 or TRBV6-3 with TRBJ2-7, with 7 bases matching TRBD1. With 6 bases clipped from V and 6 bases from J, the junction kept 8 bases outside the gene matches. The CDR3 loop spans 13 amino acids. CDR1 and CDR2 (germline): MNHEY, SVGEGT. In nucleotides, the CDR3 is TGTGCCAGCAGCCAGGACAGGCCTTCCGAGCAGTACTTC. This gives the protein CASSQDRPSEQYF.

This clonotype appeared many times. CDR3 sequence: CASSESPRGRFNEQYF. Here the CDR3 DNA reads TGCGCCAGCAGTGAGTCGCCCAGGGGGAGATTTAACGAGCAGTACTTC. The V gene is TRBV10-1, the J gene TRBJ2-7, with TRBD1 matching 7 bases. The junction had 10 bases not matched to a gene; V was cut back by 0 bases and J by 5 bases. CDR3 length equals 16 residues. Looked up from germline, CDR1 is WNHNN and CDR2 is SYGVQD (reference sequence).

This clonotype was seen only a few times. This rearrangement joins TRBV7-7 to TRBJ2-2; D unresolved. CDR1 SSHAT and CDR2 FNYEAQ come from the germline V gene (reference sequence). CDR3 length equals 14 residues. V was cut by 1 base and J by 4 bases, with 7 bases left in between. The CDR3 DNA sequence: TGTGCCAGCAGCTTAGGAGGATTCACCGGGGAGCTGTTTTTT. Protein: CASSLGGFTGELFF.

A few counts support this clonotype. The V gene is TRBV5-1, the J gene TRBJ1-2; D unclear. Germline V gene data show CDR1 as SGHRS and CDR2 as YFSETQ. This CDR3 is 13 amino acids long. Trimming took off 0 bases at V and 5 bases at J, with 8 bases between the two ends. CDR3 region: CASSLETFYGYTF. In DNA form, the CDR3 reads TGCGCCAGCAGCTTGGAGACGTTTTATGGCTACACCTTC.

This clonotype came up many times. CDR3 protein: CASSQDSNEQFF. The CDR3 coding sequence is TGCGCCAGCAGCCAAGATTCGAATGAGCAGTTCTTC. V gene TRBV4-1 combines with J gene TRBJ2-1; D unresolved. V lost 0 bases to trimming and J lost 7 bases, with 4 bases between them. In germline, CDR1 is MGHRA, CDR2 YSYEKL. CDR3 length: 12 amino acids.

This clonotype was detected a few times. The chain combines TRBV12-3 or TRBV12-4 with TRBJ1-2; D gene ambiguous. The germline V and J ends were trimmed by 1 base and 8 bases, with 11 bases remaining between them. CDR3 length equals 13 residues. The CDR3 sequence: CASSLVGGGGYTF. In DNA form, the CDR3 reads TGTGCCAGCAGTTTAGTTGGTGGCGGCGGCTACACCTTC.

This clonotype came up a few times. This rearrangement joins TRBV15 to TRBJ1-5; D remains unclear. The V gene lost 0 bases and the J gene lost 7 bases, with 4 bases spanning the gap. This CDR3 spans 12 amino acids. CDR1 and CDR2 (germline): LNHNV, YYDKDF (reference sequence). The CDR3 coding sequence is TGTGCCACCAGCAGAGATTGGCAGCCCCAGCATTTT. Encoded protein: CATSRDWQPQHF.

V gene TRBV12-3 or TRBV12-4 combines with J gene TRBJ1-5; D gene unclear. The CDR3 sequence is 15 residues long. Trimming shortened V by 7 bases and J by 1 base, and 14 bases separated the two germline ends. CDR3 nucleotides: TGTGCCAGCACCTCGGGGTTAGTAAGCAATCAGCCCCAGCATTTT. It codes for CASTSGLVSNQPQHF.

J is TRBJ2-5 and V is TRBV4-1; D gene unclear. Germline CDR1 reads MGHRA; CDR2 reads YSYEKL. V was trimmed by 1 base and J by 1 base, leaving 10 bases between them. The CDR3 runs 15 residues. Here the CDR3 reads CASSQARGSQETQYF. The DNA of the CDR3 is TGCGCCAGCAGCCAAGCCCGAGGCTCCCAAGAGACCCAGTACTTC.

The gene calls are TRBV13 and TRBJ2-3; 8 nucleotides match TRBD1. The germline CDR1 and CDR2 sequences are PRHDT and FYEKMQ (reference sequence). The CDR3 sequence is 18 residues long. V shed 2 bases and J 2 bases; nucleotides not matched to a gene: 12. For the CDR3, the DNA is TGTGCCAGCAGCTTACCCCCCTGGCAGGGGGCCTTCACAGATACGCAGTATTTT. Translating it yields CASSLPPWQGAFTDTQYF.

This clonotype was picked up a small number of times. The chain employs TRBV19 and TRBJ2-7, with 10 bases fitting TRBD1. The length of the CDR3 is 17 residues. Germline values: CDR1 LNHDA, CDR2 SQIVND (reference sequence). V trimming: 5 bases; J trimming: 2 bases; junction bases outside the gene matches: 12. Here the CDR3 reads CASSSLRRTGGPYEQYF. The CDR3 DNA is TGTGCCAGTAGTTCACTCCGCCGGACAGGGGGTCCCTACGAGCAGTACTTC.